These T cell receptor beta chains were read from a single sample in a study of blood T cell repertoires in COVID-19. This table comes from immunoSEQ multiplex PCR, and its TCRdb copy is limited to in-frame clones, with some not included. The profile shows 100,000 to 110,000 clones, approximately 93% of them singletons. Material for sequencing was peripheral blood. All receptors derive from a man aged 50-59 years with active COVID-19. Each CDR3 is given with its conserved first and last residue. A D gene is named only where the DNA matches it firmly. Rows give clone size only sometimes, using once, few, many, or a class for an expanded clone.

size	D	V	J	CDR3	DNA
.	.	TRBV21-1	TRBJ2-1	CASSKATGVRAWDEQFF	TGTGCCAGCAGCAAAGCGACAGGGGTCCGGGCATGGGATGAGCAGTTCTTC
.	.	TRBV12-3/TRBV12-4	TRBJ1-2	CASNRASLYGYTF	TGTGCCAGCAACAGGGCCTCTCTCTATGGCTACACCTTC
.	TRBD1	TRBV5-1	TRBJ1-1	CASSSTGVVNTEAFF	TGCGCCAGCAGCTCTACAGGGGTGGTCAACACTGAAGCTTTCTTT
.	.	TRBV5-1	TRBJ1-1	CASSSDLRTEAFF	TGCGCCAGCAGCTCAGACTTACGCACTGAAGCTTTCTTT
.	TRBD1	TRBV5-1	TRBJ2-7	CASSLMPGTGHDEQYF	TGCGCCAGCAGCCTCATGCCCGGGACAGGTCACGACGAGCAGTACTTC
.	TRBD1	TRBV3-1/TRBV3-2	TRBJ1-1	CASSQGDRVYAFF	TGTGCCAGCAGCCAAGGGGACAGGGTGTATGCTTTCTTT
once	TRBD1	TRBV18	TRBJ1-6	CASSPDRAGLHF	TGTGCCAGCTCACCCGACAGGGCAGGCCTCCACTTT
.	.	TRBV7-8	TRBJ1-2	CASTPRQQANYGYTF	TGTGCCAGCACCCCGCGGCAGCAAGCTAACTATGGCTACACCTTC
.	.	TRBV27	TRBJ2-2	CASSLYTVLNTGELFF	TGTGCCAGCAGTTTATATACGGTTTTGAACACCGGGGAGCTGTTTTTT
.	.	TRBV9	TRBJ2-2	CASSVFSIGELFF	TGTGCCAGCAGCGTATTCAGTATAGGGGAGCTGTTTTTT
.	.	TRBV5-5	TRBJ2-2	CASSSLNPTGELFF	TGTGCCAGCAGCTCGCTAAACCCAACCGGGGAGCTGTTTTTT
.	TRBD1	TRBV4-2	TRBJ1-3	CASSRTGVAGNTIYF	TGTGCCAGCAGCCGGACAGGGGTGGCTGGAAACACCATATATTTT
.	.	TRBV5-3	TRBJ1-4	CARSLDSGVRDEKLFF	TGTGCCAGAAGCTTGGATAGCGGAGTTCGGGATGAAAAACTGTTTTTT
.	TRBD2	TRBV5-1	TRBJ2-3	CASSIGTSGGATDTQYF	TGCGCCAGCAGCATCGGGACTAGCGGGGGGGCGACAGATACGCAGTATTTT